A selection of T cell receptor beta chains follows, all from one sample in a study of cytotoxic CD8 clonotypes in ibrutinib-treated CLL. TCRdb keeps only in-frame clones here, not all; method: immunoSEQ multiplex PCR. The data contain over 150,000 clones, 55% to 85% of them singletons. This material consisted of PBMCs, taken after 24 months of ibrutinib treatment. These receptors were collected from a human donor with chronic lymphocytic leukemia. Each CDR3 is given without its conserved first and last residue. A D gene is named only where the DNA matches it firmly.

D | V | CDR3
. | TRBV9 | ASSPPPWANTEAF
. | TRBV10-2 | ASSRVNTEAF
TRBD2 | TRBV19 | ASSITPSGRITDTQY
. | TRBV6-1 | ASGPKAGRSYEQY
. | TRBV19 | ASSIQWGANEQF
. | TRBV4-1 | ASSSPTGGTEAF
. | TRBV6-1 | ASTPEGAETQY
. | TRBV5-6 | ASSLFFTTNTGELF
TRBD2 | TRBV28 | ASTVTARLTSGRGEQF
. | TRBV7-2 | ASRGSGEQF
. | TRBV6-5 | ASSSWETTKEAF
TRBD2 | TRBV28 | ASRSSGRSDEQF
TRBD1 | TRBV9 | ASSVGQGGQKLF
TRBD1 | TRBV28 | ASSTHRGSSEKLF
. | TRBV10-3 | AIGADSYNEQF
. | TRBV9 | ASSVEPEKLF
TRBD2 | TRBV6-6 | ASSSPGTTGTDTQY
. | TRBV4-3 | ASSQGFQGGNEQF
. | TRBV30 | AWSGEVSSYNEQF
. | TRBV11-1 | ASSLVLGANTEAF
TRBD2 | TRBV18 | ASSKTSGDVDTQY
TRBD1 | TRBV4-1 | ASSQGGVGQGNQPQH
. | TRBV2 | ASSDRGNTEAF
. | TRBV11-2 | ASSFSIRANYGYT
. | TRBV7-6 | ASSLTNLVNEQY
. | TRBV30 | AWGQTGRGHQPQH
. | TRBV11-2 | ASTTAYEQY
. | TRBV7-2 | ASSLYEAF
. | TRBV30 | AWSGGTGTWVNTEAF
TRBD2 | TRBV7-8 | ASSLVGLAGDNEQF
. | TRBV7-2 | ASSSSGMNYGYT
. | TRBV7-7 | ASSLRQSYEQY
TRBD1 | TRBV7-2 | ASSPRTGFGGDTQY
TRBD2 | TRBV7-9 | ASSTSYSSGFYNEQF